This T cell receptor beta chain was identified in a study of monozygotic twins with inflammatory bowel disease. The germline gives CDR1 KGHSH, CDR2 LQKENI. The CDR3 is 12 amino acids. One entry per CDR3 protein, without DNA, is what TCRdb gives after re-calling the 5' RACE reads. The sample table sets out 150,000 to 200,000 distinct CDR3 sequences. The chain recombines TRBV18 with TRBJ2-1; TCRdb gives TRBD2 as the D gene, but with no DNA this cannot be confirmed. This sequence originates from a human donor with ulcerative colitis or Crohn's disease, or a healthy co-twin of an affected twin (not recorded which). Sequenced material: blood. The CDR3 loop reads CASSPVGPEQFF.